The entry below gives a single T cell receptor (beta chain) sequence along with its context. These data come from a study of blood T cell repertoires in COVID-19. The germline V gene encodes CDR1 KGHDR and CDR2 SFDVKD. CDR3 size: 15 residues. Trimming removed 3 bases from V and 3 bases from J, with 13 bases in between. Repertoires were generated with immunoSEQ multiplex PCR, while TCRdb's copy carries only in-frame clones and drops some. The sample has about 110,000 clones, 70% to 80% seen once. The sequenced material came from peripheral blood. The J gene is TRBJ2-5, the V gene TRBV24-1, with D possibly TRBD1 on 6 matching bases. The receptor comes from a woman aged 55-75 years with acute or convalescent COVID-19. The CDR3 DNA follows: TGTGCCACCAGTGATCCCGGGACACCCGAAGAGACCCAGTACTTC. Translated: CATSDPGTPEETQYF.